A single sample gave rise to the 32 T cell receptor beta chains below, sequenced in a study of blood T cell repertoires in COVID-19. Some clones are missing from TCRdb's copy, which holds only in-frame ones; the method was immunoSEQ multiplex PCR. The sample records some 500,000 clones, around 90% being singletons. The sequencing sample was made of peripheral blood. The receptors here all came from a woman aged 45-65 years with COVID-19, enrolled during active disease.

Here the CDR3 DNA reads TGTGCCAGTAGCCCGTCGGGACATCGCAATCAGCCCCAGCATTTT. Translation: CASSPSGHRNQPQHF. The rearrangement joins TRBV19 to TRBJ1-5, with D possibly TRBD1 on 6 matching bases. With 6 bases removed from V and 2 bases from J, the gap between germline ends came to 14 bases. This CDR3 is 15 amino acids long. Per the germline V gene, CDR1 is LNHDA and CDR2 is SQIVND (reference sequence). Using reference TRBV19 and TRBJ1-5 for the parts outside the CDR3, the full variable domain is DGGITQSPKYLFRKEGQNVTLSCEQNLNHDAMYWYRQDPGQGLRLIYYSQIVNDFQKGDIAEGYSVSREKKESFPLTVTSAQKNPTAFYLCASSPSGHRNQPQHFGDGTRLSIL.

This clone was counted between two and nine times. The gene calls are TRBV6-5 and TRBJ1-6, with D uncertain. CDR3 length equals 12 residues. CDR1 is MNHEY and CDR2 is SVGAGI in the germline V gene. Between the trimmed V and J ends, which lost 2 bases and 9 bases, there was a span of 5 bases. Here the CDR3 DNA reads TGTGCCAGCAGTTACCACGGTTCACCCCTCCACTTT. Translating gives CASSYHGSPLHF.

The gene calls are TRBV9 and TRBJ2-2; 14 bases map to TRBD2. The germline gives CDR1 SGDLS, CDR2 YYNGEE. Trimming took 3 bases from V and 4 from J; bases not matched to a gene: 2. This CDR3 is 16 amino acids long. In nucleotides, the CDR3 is TGTGCCAGCAGCGCAGGACTAGCGGGGGGCACCGGGGAGCTGTTTTTT. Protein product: CASSAGLAGGTGELFF.

CDR3: CAGRQSTDTQYF. The DNA of the CDR3 is TGTGCCGGCCGACAGTCCACAGATACGCAGTATTTT. The V and J genes are TRBV6-5 and TRBJ2-3, with D perhaps TRBD1 (5 bases). CDR1 and CDR2 (germline): MNHEY, SVGAGI. CDR3 length: 12 residues. V shed 11 bases and J shed 2 bases, with 11 bases lying between them.

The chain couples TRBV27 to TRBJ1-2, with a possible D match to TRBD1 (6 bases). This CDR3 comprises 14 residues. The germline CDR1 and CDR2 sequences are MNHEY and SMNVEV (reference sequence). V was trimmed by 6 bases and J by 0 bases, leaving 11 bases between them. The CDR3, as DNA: TGTGCCAGCAGGGGTGGGGGCACTAACTATGGCTACACCTTC. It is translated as CASRGGGTNYGYTF.

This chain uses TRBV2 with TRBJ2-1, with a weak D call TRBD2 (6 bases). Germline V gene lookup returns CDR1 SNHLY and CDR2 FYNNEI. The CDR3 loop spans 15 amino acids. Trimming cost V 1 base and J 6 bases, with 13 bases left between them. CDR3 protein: CASSEDRLRGNEQFF. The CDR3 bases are TGTGCCAGCAGTGAAGACCGACTGCGGGGCAATGAGCAGTTCTTC.

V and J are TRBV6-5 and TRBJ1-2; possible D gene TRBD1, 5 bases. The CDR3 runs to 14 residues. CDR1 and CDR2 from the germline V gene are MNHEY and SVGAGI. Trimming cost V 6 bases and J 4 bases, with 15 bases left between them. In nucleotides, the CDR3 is TGTGCCAGCAGCCAGGGAGGGGTTGGCTATGGCTACACCTTC. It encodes CASSQGGVGYGYTF.

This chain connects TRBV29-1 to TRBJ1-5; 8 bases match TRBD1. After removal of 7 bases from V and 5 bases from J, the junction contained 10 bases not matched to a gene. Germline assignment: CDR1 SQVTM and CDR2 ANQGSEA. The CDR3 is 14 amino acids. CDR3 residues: CSAGGNALDQPQHF. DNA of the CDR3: TGCAGCGCAGGGGGCAATGCCCTCGATCAGCCCCAGCATTTT.

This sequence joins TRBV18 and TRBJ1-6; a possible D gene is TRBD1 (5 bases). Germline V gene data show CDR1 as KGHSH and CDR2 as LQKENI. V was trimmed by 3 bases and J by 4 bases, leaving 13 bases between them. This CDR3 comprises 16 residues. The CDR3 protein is CASSPYLTDYNSPLHF. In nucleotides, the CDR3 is TGTGCCAGCTCACCGTACTTGACAGATTATAATTCACCCCTCCACTTT.

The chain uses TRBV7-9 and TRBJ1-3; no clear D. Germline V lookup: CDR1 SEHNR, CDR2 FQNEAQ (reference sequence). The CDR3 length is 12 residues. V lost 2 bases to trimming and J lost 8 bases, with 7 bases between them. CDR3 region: CASSLSGDTIYF. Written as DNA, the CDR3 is TGTGCCAGCAGCTTATCCGGGGACACCATATATTTT.

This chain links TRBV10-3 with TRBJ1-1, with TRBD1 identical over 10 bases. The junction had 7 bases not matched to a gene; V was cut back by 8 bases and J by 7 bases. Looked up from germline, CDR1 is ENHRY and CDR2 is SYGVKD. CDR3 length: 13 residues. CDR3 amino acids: CAISRTGGDEAFF. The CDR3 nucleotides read TGTGCCATCTCCCGGACAGGGGGAGATGAAGCTTTCTTT.

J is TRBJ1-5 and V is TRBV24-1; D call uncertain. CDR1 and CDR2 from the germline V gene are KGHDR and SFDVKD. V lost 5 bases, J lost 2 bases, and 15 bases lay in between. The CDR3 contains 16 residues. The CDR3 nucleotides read TGTGCCACCAGTGGGGTCGGCGGGGATGGCAATCAGCCCCAGCATTTT. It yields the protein CATSGVGGDGNQPQHF.

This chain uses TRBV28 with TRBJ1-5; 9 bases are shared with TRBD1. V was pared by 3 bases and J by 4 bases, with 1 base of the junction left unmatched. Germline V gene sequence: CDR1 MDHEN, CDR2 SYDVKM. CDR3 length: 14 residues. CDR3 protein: CASSFGQGNQPQHF. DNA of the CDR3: TGTGCCAGCAGTTTTGGACAGGGGAATCAGCCCCAGCATTTT.

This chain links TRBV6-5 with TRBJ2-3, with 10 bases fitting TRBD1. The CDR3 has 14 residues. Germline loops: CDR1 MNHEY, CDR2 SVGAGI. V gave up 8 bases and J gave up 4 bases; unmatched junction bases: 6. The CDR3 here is CASGGQGVADTQYF. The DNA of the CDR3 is TGTGCCAGCGGAGGACAGGGGGTCGCAGATACGCAGTATTTT.

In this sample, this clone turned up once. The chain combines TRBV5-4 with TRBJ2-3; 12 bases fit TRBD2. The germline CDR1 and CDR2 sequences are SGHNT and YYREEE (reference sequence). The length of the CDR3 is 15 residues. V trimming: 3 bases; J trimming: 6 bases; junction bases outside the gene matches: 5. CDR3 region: CASSSETSGGDTQYF. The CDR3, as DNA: TGTGCCAGCAGCTCTGAGACTAGCGGGGGTGATACGCAGTATTTT.

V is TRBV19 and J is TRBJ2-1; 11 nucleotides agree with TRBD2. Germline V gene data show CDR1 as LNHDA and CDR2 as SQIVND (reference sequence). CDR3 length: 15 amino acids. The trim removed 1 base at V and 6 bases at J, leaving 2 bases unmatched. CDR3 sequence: CASSIALAGANEQFF. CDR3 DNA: TGTGCCAGTAGTATAGCACTAGCGGGGGCCAATGAGCAGTTCTTC.

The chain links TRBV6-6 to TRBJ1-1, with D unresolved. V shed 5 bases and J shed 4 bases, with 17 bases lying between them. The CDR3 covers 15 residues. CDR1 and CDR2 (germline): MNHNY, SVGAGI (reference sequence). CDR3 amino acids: CASSASRSSGTEAFF. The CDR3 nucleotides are TGTGCCAGCAGTGCCTCGAGATCGTCGGGCACTGAAGCTTTCTTT.

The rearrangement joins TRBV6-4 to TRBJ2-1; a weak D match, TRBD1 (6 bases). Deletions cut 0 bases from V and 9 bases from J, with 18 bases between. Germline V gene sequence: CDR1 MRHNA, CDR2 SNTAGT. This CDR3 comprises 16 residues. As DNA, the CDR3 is TGTGCCAGCAGTGACTCCGAGGGACCTTTAGGGGGTGAGCAGTTCTTC. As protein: CASSDSEGPLGGEQFF.

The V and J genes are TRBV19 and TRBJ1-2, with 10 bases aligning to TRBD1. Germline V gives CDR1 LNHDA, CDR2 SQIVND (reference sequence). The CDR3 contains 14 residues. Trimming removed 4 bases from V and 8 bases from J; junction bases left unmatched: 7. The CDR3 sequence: CASSRPGTGAGYTF. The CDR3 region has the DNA TGTGCCAGTAGTAGACCCGGGACAGGGGCCGGCTACACCTTC.

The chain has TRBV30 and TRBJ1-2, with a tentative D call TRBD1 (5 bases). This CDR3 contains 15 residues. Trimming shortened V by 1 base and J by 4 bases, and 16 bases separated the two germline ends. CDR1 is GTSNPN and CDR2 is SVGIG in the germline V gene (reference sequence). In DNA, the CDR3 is TGTGCCTGGAGTGGGGCGGGAGGGGTGGGCTATGGCTACACCTTC. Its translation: CAWSGAGGVGYGYTF.

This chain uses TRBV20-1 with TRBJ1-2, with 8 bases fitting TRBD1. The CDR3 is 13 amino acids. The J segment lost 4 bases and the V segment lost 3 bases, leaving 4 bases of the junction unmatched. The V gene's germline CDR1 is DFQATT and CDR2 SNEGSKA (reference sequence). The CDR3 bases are TGCAGTGCTAGTACTGGACAGGGCTATGGCTACACCTTC. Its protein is CSASTGQGYGYTF.

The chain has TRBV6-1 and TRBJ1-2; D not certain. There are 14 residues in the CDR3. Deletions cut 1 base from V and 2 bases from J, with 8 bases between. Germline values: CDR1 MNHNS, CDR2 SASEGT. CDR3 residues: CASSEVSGNYGYTF. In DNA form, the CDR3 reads TGTGCCAGCAGTGAAGTGTCCGGGAACTATGGCTACACCTTC.

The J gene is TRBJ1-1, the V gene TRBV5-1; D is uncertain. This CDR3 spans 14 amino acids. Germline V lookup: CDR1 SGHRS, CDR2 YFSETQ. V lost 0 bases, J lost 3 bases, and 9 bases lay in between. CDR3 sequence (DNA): TGCGCCAGCAGCTTGGAGGATCAGGACACTGAAGCTTTCTTT. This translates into CASSLEDQDTEAFF.

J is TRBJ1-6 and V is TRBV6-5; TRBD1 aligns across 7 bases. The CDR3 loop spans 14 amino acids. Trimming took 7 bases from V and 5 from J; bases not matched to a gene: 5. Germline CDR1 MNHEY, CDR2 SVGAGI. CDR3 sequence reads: CASTRDSDNSPLHF. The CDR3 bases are TGTGCCAGCACCCGGGACAGTGATAATTCACCCCTCCACTTT.

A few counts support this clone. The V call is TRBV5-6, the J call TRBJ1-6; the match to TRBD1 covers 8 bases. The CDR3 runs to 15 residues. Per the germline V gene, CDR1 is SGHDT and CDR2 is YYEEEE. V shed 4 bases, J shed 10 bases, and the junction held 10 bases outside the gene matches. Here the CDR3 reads CASSLRTGPGSPLHF. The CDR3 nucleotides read TGTGCCAGCAGCCTACGGACAGGGCCGGGATCACCCCTCCACTTT.

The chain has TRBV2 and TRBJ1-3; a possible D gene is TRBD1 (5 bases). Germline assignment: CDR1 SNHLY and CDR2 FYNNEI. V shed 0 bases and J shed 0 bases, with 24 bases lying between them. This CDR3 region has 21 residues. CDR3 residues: CASSEADSDTPAVFSGNTIYF. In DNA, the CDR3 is TGTGCCAGCAGTGAAGCCGACAGCGACACCCCGGCCGTCTTCTCTGGAAACACCATATATTTT.

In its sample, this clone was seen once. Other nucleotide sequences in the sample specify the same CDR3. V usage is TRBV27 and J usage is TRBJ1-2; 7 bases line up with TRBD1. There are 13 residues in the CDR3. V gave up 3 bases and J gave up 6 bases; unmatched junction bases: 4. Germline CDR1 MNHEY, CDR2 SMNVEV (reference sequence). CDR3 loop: CASSLGTGDGYTF. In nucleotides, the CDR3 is TGTGCCAGCAGTTTGGGTACAGGGGATGGCTACACCTTC.

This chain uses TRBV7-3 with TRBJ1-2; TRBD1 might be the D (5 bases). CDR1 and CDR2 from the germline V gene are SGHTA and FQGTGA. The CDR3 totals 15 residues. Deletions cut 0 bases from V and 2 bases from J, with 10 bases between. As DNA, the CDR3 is TGTGCCAGCAGCTTAACGCGGGGGTTCAACTATGGCTACACCTTC. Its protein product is CASSLTRGFNYGYTF.

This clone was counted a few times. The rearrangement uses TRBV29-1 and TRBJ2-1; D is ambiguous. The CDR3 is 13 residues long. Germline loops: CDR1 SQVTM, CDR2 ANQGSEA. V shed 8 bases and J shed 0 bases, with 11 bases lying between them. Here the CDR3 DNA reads TGCAGCCCCCCGAGTAGCTCCTACAATGAGCAGTTCTTC. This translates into CSPPSSSYNEQFF.

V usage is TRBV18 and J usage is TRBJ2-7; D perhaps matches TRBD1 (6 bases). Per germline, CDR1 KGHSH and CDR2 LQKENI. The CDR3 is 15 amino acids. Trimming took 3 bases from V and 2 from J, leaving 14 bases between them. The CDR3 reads CASSPGTGWTYEQYF. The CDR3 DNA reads TGTGCCAGCTCACCGGGTACAGGGTGGACCTACGAGCAGTACTTC.

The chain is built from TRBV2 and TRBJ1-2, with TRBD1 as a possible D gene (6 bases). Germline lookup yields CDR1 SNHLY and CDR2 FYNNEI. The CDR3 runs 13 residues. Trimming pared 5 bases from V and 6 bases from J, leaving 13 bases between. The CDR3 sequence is CASSKQGSHGYTF. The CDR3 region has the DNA TGTGCCAGCAGTAAACAGGGAAGCCATGGCTACACCTTC.

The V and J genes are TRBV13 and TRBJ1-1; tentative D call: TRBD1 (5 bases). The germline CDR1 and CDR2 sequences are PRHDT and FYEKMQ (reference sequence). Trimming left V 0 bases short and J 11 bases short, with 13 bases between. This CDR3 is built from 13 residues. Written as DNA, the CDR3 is TGTGCCAGCAGCTTAGGCTCCAGGGAGGATGCTTTCTTT. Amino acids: CASSLGSREDAFF.